A single T cell receptor beta chain is shown here with its context. The antigen is undetermined. Profiled with immunoSEQ multiplex PCR; TCRdb holds only in-frame clones, not every one. The table shows approximately 69,000 clones, with roughly 90% occurring only once. The data originate from a study of OX40 agonist ivuxolimab in advanced cancers. The germline V gene has CDR1 MNHEY and CDR2 SVGAGI. The CDR3 is made up of 15 amino acids. V lost 4 bases, J lost 5 bases, and 15 bases lay in between. Whole-study findings and limits: Partial responders dosed at 0.1-3.0 mg/kg displayed clonal expansion ranking among the lowest. Nonresponders, in some cases, also had low normalized T-cell clonal expansion. Expanded peripheral T-cell antigen specificity went undetermined.

The source is an adult with an advanced solid tumor such as melanoma, head and neck, liver or kidney cancer. This chain joins TRBV6-5 and TRBJ1-5; D uncertain. The sample in question was CD4+ or CD8+ T cells sorted from blood, obtained in a trial of the OX40 agonist ivuxolimab. CDR3 DNA: TGTGCCAGCAGTTGGTGTTGTGGCCATCATCAGCCCCAGCATTTT. This sequence encodes CASSWCCGHHQPQHF.